Below, one T cell receptor beta chain is given with its context. Germline values: CDR1 SEHNR, CDR2 FQNEAQ (reference sequence). V was shortened by 4 bases and J by 3 bases, with 9 bases between the two germline ends. The CDR3 has 14 amino acids. These data are taken from a study of blood T cell repertoires in COVID-19. Turning to the study itself: Italy, Spain and the United States were the sources of the convalescent and acute COVID-19 samples. In each case, the material was cDNA or gDNA derived from T cells, B-cell-depleted T cells, or PBMCs.

TCRdb's table, derived via immunoSEQ multiplex PCR, lists solely in-frame clones and lacks some. The data show roughly 200,000 clones, approximately 85% seen once. The J gene is TRBJ2-2, the V gene TRBV7-9; possibly TRBD1 for D (5 bases). The source is a woman older than 75 with COVID-19, enrolled during active disease. Sequencing was done on a sample of peripheral blood. The CDR3 is CASSSSGHTGELFF. The CDR3 DNA reads as TGTGCCAGCAGCTCTTCAGGGCACACCGGGGAGCTGTTTTTT. Variable domain in full (rest from reference TRBV7-9 and TRBJ2-2): DTGVSQNPRHKITKRGQNVTFRCDPISEHNRLYWYRQTLGQGPEFLTYFQNEAQLEKSRLLSDRFSAERPKGSFSTLEIQRTEQGDSAMYLCASSSSGHTGELFFGEGSRLTVL.